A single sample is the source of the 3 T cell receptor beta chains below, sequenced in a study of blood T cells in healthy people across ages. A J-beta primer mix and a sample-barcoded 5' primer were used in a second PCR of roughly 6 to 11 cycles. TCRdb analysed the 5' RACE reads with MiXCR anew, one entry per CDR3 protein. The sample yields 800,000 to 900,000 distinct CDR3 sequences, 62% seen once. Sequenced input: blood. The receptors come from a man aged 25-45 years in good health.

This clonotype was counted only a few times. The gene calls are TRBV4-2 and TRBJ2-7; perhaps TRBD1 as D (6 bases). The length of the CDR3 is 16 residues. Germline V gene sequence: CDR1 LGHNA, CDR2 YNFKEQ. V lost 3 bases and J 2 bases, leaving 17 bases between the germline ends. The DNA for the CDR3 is TGTGCCAGCAGCCAGGACCACAACAGGGACCCCTACGAGCAGTACTTC. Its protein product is CASSQDHNRDPYEQYF.

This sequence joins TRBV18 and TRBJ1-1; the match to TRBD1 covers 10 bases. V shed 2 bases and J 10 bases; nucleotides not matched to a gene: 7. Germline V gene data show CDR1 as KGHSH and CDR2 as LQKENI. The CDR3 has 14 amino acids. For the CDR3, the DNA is TGTGCCAGCTCACCAACCGGGACAGGGGAAGTAGCTTTCTTT. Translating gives CASSPTGTGEVAFF. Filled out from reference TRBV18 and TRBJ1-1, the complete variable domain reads NAGVMQNPRHLVRRRGQEARLRCSPMKGHSHVYWYRQLPEEGLKFMVYLQKENIIDESGMPKERFSAEFPKEGPSILRIQQVVRGDSAAYFCASSPTGTGEVAFFGQGTRLTVV.

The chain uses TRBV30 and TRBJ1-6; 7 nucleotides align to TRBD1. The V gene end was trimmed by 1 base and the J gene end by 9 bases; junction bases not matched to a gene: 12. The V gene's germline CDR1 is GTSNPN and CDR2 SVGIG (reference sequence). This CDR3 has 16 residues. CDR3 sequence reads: CAWSGPTGRYGSPLHF. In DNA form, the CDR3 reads TGTGCCTGGAGTGGCCCGACAGGGAGGTACGGTTCACCCCTCCACTTT.